Below are 20 T cell receptor beta chains sequenced from a single sample in a study of cytomegalovirus exposure and HLA in healthy donors. PCR involved 60 Vbeta and 13 Jbeta primers. Sequencing was performed with immunoSEQ multiplex PCR; in TCRdb, only in-frame clones are kept and a portion is missing. The data hold fewer than 150,000 clones, with 73% observed a single time. Sequenced material: PBMCs. The receptors originated from a human donor in good health.

The chain uses TRBV28 and TRBJ1-4; the match to TRBD1 covers 8 bases. Trimming at V came to 6 bases and at J to 1 base, leaving 7 bases not matched to a gene. The CDR3 sequence is 16 residues long. Germline CDR1 and CDR2: MDHEN and SYDVKM. CDR3 amino acids: CASSTQGVETNEKLFF. The CDR3 DNA is TGTGCCAGCAGCACACAGGGGGTGGAAACTAATGAAAAACTGTTTTTT.

This chain connects TRBV30 to TRBJ1-6; 7 nucleotides line up with TRBD1. Germline V gives CDR1 GTSNPN, CDR2 SVGIG (reference sequence). The V and J ends lost 4 bases and 3 bases, in that order; junction bases with no gene match: 3. This CDR3 comprises 14 residues. CDR3 region: CAWTGTDYNSPLHF. CDR3 sequence (DNA): TGTGCCTGGACAGGGACAGACTATAATTCACCCCTCCACTTT.

This clone was seen only once. This chain joins TRBV6-5 and TRBJ2-7; 11 nucleotides line up with TRBD1. Germline V gene sequence: CDR1 MNHEY, CDR2 SVGAGI. The ends lost 5 bases at V and 4 bases at J; junction bases unmatched: 7. The CDR3 contains 15 residues. The CDR3 sequence: CASSTGQGAFYEQYF. The DNA for the CDR3 is TGTGCCAGCAGTACCGGACAGGGGGCGTTTTACGAGCAGTACTTC.

This chain links TRBV28 with TRBJ1-1; 7 bases agree with TRBD1. CDR3 size: 15 residues. The germline gives CDR1 MDHEN, CDR2 SYDVKM. V lost 5 bases and J lost 0; bases outside the gene matches: 6. The CDR3 sequence: CASSLRGTLNTEAFF. The CDR3 DNA is TGTGCCAGCAGTCTCAGGGGGACCTTGAACACTGAAGCTTTCTTT.

The chain has TRBV9 and TRBJ1-2; the D is unclear. The CDR3 runs 14 residues. Germline loops: CDR1 SGDLS, CDR2 YYNGEE. V lost 0 bases, J lost 0 bases, and 6 bases lay in between. This CDR3 reads CASSVAPTNYGYTF. The CDR3 DNA reads TGTGCCAGCAGCGTAGCCCCCACTAACTATGGCTACACCTTC.

The gene calls are TRBV4-1 and TRBJ2-5; 8 bases map to TRBD1. Per the germline V gene, CDR1 is MGHRA and CDR2 is YSYEKL. The ends lost 3 bases at V and 1 base at J; junction bases unmatched: 1. This CDR3 region has 14 residues. The CDR3 DNA follows: TGCGCCAGCAGCCATACAGGGGGCCAAGAGACCCAGTACTTC. It yields the protein CASSHTGGQETQYF.

This clone was detected only once. V and J are TRBV4-1 and TRBJ2-7; TRBD1 matches 7 bases. This CDR3 has 13 residues. V trimming: 4 bases; J trimming: 2 bases; junction bases outside the gene matches: 2. Germline V gives CDR1 MGHRA, CDR2 YSYEKL. The CDR3 region has the DNA TGCGCCAGCAGCCCGGGACAGCCCTACGAGCAGTACTTC. Translating it yields CASSPGQPYEQYF.

This chain links TRBV25-1 with TRBJ1-1, with D maybe TRBD1 (6 bases). V was trimmed by 2 bases and J by 3 bases, leaving 7 bases between them. There are 13 residues in the CDR3. Germline V gene sequence: CDR1 MGHDK, CDR2 SYGVNS. The CDR3 loop is CASSEQGYTEAFF. CDR3 sequence (DNA): TGTGCCAGCAGTGAACAGGGGTACACTGAAGCTTTCTTT.

This clone has a single count. The CDR3 is CAGGDSTDTQYF. The CDR3 bases are TGTGCCGGGGGGGATAGCACAGATACGCAGTATTTT. V usage is TRBV7-2 and J usage is TRBJ2-3; 7 nucleotides agree with TRBD2. This CDR3 spans 12 amino acids. CDR1 and CDR2 (germline): SGHTA, FQGNSA. Trimming cost V 11 bases and J 0 bases; bases outside gene matches: 2.

There are a few counts of this clone. The chain is built from TRBV19 and TRBJ2-7, with 8 bases fitting TRBD1. In germline, CDR1 is LNHDA, CDR2 SQIVND (reference sequence). J lost 2 bases, V lost 4 bases, and 4 bases had no gene match. There are 14 residues in the CDR3. The CDR3, as DNA: TGTGCCAGTAGTAGAGGACAGGGCCCCTACGAGCAGTACTTC. Its translation: CASSRGQGPYEQYF.

V and J are TRBV7-2 and TRBJ2-1, with TRBD1 as a possible D gene (5 bases). CDR1 and CDR2 (germline): SGHTA, FQGNSA. The CDR3 contains 13 residues. V was pared by 5 bases and J by 8 bases, with 13 bases between. This CDR3 is CASSPDRNDEQFF. DNA of the CDR3: TGTGCCAGCAGCCCAGACAGAAACGATGAGCAGTTCTTC.

The gene calls are TRBV6-5 and TRBJ2-7; 7 nucleotides align to TRBD1. CDR3 size: 11 residues. CDR1 and CDR2 (germline): MNHEY, SVGAGI. Losses at the gene ends were 6 bases for V and 7 bases for J; bases not matched to a gene: 3. The CDR3 here is CASRYRGEQYF. Here the CDR3 DNA reads TGTGCCAGCAGATACAGGGGAGAGCAGTACTTC.

This clone has a handful of counts. The chain recombines TRBV29-1 with TRBJ1-2; a possible D gene is TRBD1 (6 bases). This CDR3 has 12 residues. V lost 4 bases, J lost 5 bases, and 11 bases lay in between. CDR1 is SQVTM and CDR2 is ANQGSEA in the germline V gene. CDR3 DNA sequence: TGCAGCGTTGGGACAGAAGCGTATGGCTACACCTTC. It translates to CSVGTEAYGYTF.

The V gene is TRBV10-3, the J gene TRBJ2-5; 12 nucleotides align to TRBD2. Per the germline V gene, CDR1 is ENHRY and CDR2 is SYGVKD. This CDR3 contains 13 residues. After removal of 8 bases from V and 9 bases from J, the junction contained 7 bases not matched to a gene. The CDR3 DNA is TGTGCCATCCGGACTAGCGGGGACGGGGCCCAGTACTTC. Translated, it gives CAIRTSGDGAQYF.

The rearrangement links TRBV5-1 to TRBJ2-7; the D gene is possibly TRBD2 (5 bases). V lost 4 bases, J lost 0 bases, and 17 bases lay in between. The germline V gene has CDR1 SGHRS and CDR2 YFSETQ. This CDR3 spans 16 amino acids. The chain's CDR3 is CASSPDGLWSSYEQYF. CDR3 in DNA: TGCGCCAGCAGCCCCGACGGACTCTGGAGCTCCTACGAGCAGTACTTC. Combining the CDR3 with reference TRBV5-1 and TRBJ2-7 gives the whole variable domain KAGVTQTPRYLIKTRGQQVTLSCSPISGHRSVSWYQQTPGQGLQFLFEYFSETQRNKGNFPGRFSGRQFSNSRSEMNVSTLELGDSALYLCASSPDGLWSSYEQYFGPGTRLTVT.

The gene calls are TRBV6-5 and TRBJ2-7; TRBD1 aligns across 7 bases. J lost 7 bases, V lost 8 bases, and 5 bases had no gene match. Germline assignment: CDR1 MNHEY and CDR2 SVGAGI. The CDR3 length is 11 residues. The CDR3 DNA reads TGTGCCAGCCGCATGACAGGGGAGCAGTACTTC. The encoded protein is CASRMTGEQYF.

This chain connects TRBV4-1 to TRBJ2-7; D might be TRBD2 (6 bases). Germline V gives CDR1 MGHRA, CDR2 YSYEKL. Trimming left V 4 bases short and J 5 bases short, with 15 bases between. The CDR3 contains 14 residues. CDR3 sequence reads: CASSLELAANEQYF. CDR3 coding DNA: TGCGCCAGCAGCCTCGAACTAGCTGCTAACGAGCAGTACTTC.

This chain joins TRBV7-9 and TRBJ2-1; 9 bases line up with TRBD1. The germline V gene has CDR1 SEHNR and CDR2 FQNEAQ (reference sequence). The CDR3 length is 15 residues. With V trimmed by 4 bases and J by 8 bases, 9 bases remained unmatched. The CDR3 DNA follows: TGTGCCAGCAGCTCCCCCGACAGGGGGAGGGATGAGCAGTTCTTC. Residues: CASSSPDRGRDEQFF.

The genes are TRBV7-9 and TRBJ1-2; 8 nucleotides agree with TRBD1. V lost 5 bases to trimming and J lost 4 bases; unmatched junction nucleotides: 9. Germline V CDR1 and CDR2: SEHNR, FQNEAQ (reference sequence). The CDR3 covers 15 residues. The CDR3 DNA follows: TGTGCCAGCAGCCCCGTCACGGACAGGGCCTATGGCTACACCTTC. Translation: CASSPVTDRAYGYTF.

This chain joins TRBV27 and TRBJ2-7; D gene unclear. This CDR3 is built from 18 residues. Trimming took 3 bases from V and 2 from J, leaving 23 bases between them. In germline, CDR1 is MNHEY, CDR2 SMNVEV (reference sequence). The CDR3 region is CASSFFGGADRTPYEQYF. In DNA form, the CDR3 reads TGTGCCAGCAGTTTTTTTGGCGGAGCAGATAGAACGCCCTACGAGCAGTACTTC.